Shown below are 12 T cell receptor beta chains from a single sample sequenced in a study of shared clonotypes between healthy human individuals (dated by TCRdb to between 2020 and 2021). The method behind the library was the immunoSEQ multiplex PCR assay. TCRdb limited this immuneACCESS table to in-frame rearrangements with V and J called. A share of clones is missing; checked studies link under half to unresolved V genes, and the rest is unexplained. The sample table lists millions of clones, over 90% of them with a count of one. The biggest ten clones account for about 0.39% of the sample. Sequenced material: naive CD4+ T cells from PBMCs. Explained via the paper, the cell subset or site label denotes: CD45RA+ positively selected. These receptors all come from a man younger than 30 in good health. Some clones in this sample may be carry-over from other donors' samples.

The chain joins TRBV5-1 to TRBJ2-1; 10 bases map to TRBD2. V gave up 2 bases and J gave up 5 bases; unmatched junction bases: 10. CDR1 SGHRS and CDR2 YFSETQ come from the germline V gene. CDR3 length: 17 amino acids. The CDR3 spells CASSFLLAGDFHNEQFF. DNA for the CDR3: TGCGCCAGCAGCTTTCTCCTAGCGGGAGATTTCCACAATGAGCAGTTCTTC.

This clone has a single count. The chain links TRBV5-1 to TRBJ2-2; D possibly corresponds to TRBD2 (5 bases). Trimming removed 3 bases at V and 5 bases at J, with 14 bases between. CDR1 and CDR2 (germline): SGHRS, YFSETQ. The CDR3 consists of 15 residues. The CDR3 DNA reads TGCGCCAGCAGCTCGGTTTCAAGCGGTACCGGGGAGCTGTTTTTT. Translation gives CASSSVSSGTGELFF.

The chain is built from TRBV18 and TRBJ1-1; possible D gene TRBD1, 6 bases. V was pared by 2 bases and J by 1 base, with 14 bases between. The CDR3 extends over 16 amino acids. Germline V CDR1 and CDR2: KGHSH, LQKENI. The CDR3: CASSPSRGLTNTEAFF. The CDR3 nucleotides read TGTGCCAGCTCACCATCCAGGGGTTTAACGAACACTGAAGCTTTCTTT. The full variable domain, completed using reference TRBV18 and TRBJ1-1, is NAGVMQNPRHLVRRRGQEARLRCSPMKGHSHVYWYRQLPEEGLKFMVYLQKENIIDESGMPKERFSAEFPKEGPSILRIQQVVRGDSAAYFCASSPSRGLTNTEAFFGQGTRLTVV.

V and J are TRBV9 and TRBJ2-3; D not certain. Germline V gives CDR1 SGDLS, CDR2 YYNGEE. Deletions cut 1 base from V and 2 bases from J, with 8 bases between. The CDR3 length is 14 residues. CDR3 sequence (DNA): TGTGCCAGCAGCGTAAGGCCCTACACAGATACGCAGTATTTT. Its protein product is CASSVRPYTDTQYF.

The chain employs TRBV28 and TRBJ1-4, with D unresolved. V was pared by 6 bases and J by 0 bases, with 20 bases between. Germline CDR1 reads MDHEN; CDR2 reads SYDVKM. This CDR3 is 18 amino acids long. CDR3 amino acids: CASSHPRRFGSTNEKLFF. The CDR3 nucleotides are TGTGCCAGCAGCCACCCCCGGAGGTTTGGGTCAACTAATGAAAAACTGTTTTTT.

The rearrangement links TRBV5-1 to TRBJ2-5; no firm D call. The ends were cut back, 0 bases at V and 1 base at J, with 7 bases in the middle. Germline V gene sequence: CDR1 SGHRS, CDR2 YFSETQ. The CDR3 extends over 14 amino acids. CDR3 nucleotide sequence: TGCGCCAGCAGCTTGGATGGTACCCAAGAGACCCAGTACTTC. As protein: CASSLDGTQETQYF.

The CDR3 nucleotides are TGTGCCAGCAGCTCTCTGACACACCCGTACCAAGAGACCCAGTACTTC. Translating gives CASSSLTHPYQETQYF. This chain joins TRBV5-4 and TRBJ2-5; D gene uncertain. This CDR3 contains 16 residues. The V end lost 3 bases, the J end lost 0 bases, and 15 bases lay between the germline ends. From germline, CDR1 is SGHNT and CDR2 YYREEE (reference sequence).

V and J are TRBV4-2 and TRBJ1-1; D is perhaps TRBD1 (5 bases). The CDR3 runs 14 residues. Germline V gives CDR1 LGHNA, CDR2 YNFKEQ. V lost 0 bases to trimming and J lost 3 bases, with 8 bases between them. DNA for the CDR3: TGTGCCAGCAGCCAAGACGGAGGGGACACTGAAGCTTTCTTT. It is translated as CASSQDGGDTEAFF.

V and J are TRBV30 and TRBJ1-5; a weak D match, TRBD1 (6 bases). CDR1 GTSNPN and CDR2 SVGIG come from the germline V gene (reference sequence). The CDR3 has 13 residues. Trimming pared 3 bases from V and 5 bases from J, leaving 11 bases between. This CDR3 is CAWRGDKYQPQHF. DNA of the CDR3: TGTGCCTGGAGGGGGGACAAGTATCAGCCCCAGCATTTT. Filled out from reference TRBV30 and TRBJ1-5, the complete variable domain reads SQTIHQWPATLVQPVGSPLSLECTVEGTSNPNLYWYRQAAGRGLQLLFYSVGIGQISSEVPQNLSASRPQDRQFILSSKKLLLSDSGFYLCAWRGDKYQPQHFGDGTRLSIL.

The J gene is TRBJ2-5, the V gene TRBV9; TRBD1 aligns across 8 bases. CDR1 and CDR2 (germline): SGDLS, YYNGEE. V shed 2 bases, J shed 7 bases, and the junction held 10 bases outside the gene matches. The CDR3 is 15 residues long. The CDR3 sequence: CASSVGDRPGWTQYF. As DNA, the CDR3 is TGTGCCAGCAGCGTTGGGGACAGGCCCGGGTGGACCCAGTACTTC.

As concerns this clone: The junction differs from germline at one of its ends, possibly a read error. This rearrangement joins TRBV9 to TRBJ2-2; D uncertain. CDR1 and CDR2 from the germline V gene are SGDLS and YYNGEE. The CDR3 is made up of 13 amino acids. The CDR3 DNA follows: TGTGCCAGCAGCGTAGAGAACAGCGGGGAGCTGTTTTTT. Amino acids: CASSVENSGELFF.

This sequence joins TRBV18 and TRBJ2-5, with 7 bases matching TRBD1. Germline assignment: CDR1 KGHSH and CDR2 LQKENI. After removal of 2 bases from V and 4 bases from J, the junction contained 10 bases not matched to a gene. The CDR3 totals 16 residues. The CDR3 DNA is TGTGCCAGCTCACCAAACCGACAGGGTATGCGAGAGACCCAGTACTTC. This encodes CASSPNRQGMRETQYF.